This TCR beta chain was obtained from a study of T cell responses to AZD1222 COVID-19 vaccine. From germline, CDR1 is KGHSH and CDR2 LQKENI. This CDR3 has 15 amino acids. The trim removed 2 bases at V and 2 bases at J, leaving 6 bases unmatched. Method: immunoSEQ multiplex PCR; TCRdb's copy keeps in-frame clones and lacks some. The table lists 150,000 to 200,000 clones, more than 75% of them singletons. The sample was peripheral blood, taken 28 days after the second AZD1222 dose. The sequence was obtained from an adult who received the AZD1222 COVID-19 vaccine. This chain links TRBV18 with TRBJ2-7; 7 bases are a match to TRBD2. CDR3 residues: CASSPSGAQAYEQYF. In DNA, the CDR3 is TGTGCCAGCTCACCAAGCGGGGCTCAGGCCTACGAGCAGTACTTC.